The clone carrying this T cell receptor beta chain was seen just once. Its antigen is not known. J lost 2 bases, V lost 7 bases, and 5 bases had no gene match. Germline loops: CDR1 SNHLY, CDR2 FYNNEI. This CDR3 spans 16 amino acids. The sample comes from a study of T cell responses to AZD1222 COVID-19 vaccine. Repertoires were generated with immunoSEQ multiplex PCR, while TCRdb's copy carries only in-frame clones and drops some. The data hold around 88,000 clones, with 86% observed a single time. The study, taken as a whole, reports: AZD1222 recipients seropositive at baseline numbered only six or seven. Sampling captured repertoires only after the peak T cell response.

The chain links TRBV2 to TRBJ2-5; 15 bases are shared with TRBD2. The sequence was collected from an adult in good health. Sequenced here: peripheral blood, sampled on day 0 of AZD1222 vaccination. The CDR3 nucleotides read TGTGCCAGCAATGGGGGACTAGCGGGGGGACAAGAGACCCAGTACTTC. It specifies CASNGGLAGGQETQYF.